Given below is one TCR beta chain in context. J gave up 5 bases and V 6 bases, and 6 bases lay outside the gene matches. The CDR3 is 13 residues long. Germline V gene lookup returns CDR1 MNHEY and CDR2 SMNVEV (reference sequence). Original methodology: Quantification of nucleated cells was approximated via reference gene primer amplification. The protocol was immunoSEQ multiplex PCR, while the TCRdb copy is restricted to in-frame clones and leaves out a portion. The V and J calls and clone size were taken over from that table, and D and trimming were inferred from the DNA. The data hold about 230,000 clones, with around 83% observed a single time. This entry belongs to a study of blood T cell repertoires in COVID-19. About the research overall: From T cells, B-cell-depleted T cells, or PBMCs came the material, which was cDNA or gDNA.

The V call is TRBV27, the J call TRBJ1-2; 7 nucleotides agree with TRBD1. The clonotype was recovered from a man aged 35-49 years who had recovered from COVID-19. The sequenced sample was peripheral blood. CDR3 in amino acids: CASSEGGDYGYTF. The CDR3 DNA follows: TGTGCCAGCAGCGAAGGGGGCGATTATGGCTACACCTTC.